This TCR beta chain was documented in a study of shared clonotypes between healthy human individuals. Background on the study: Three plates each covered CD4 naive and memory; CD8 naive two, CD8 memory one. General study findings and limits: Sample collection involved blood only; tissue repertoires are likely different. Clonotype sharing across a few donors was observed for 5% to 6.5% of naive CD4 clonotypes. Unshared clonotypes carried lower generation probabilities than those common to all four donors.

The CDR3 length is 15 residues. V was pared by 0 bases and J by 7 bases, with 10 bases between. Per germline, CDR1 MNHNS and CDR2 SASEGT. Naive CD8 populations comprised CD45RO-negative cells positively selected for CCR7, excluding terminally differentiated effector memory CD45RA+ cells. Profiling relied on immunoSEQ multiplex PCR, and the TCRdb table lists in-frame clones only, not all of them. The data show just over 2,000,000 clones, with less than 95% seen just once and 0.9% to 1.3% held by the top ten. Note on this clone: Its antigen is unknown.

This TCR came from a man aged 18-30 years in good health. The chain has TRBV6-1 and TRBJ1-6; D might be TRBD1 (5 bases). Source material: naive CD8+ T cells sorted from blood. The DNA for the CDR3 is TGTGCCAGCAGTGAAGCGGGGGAGGGGAATTCACCCCTCCACTTT. Its protein product is CASSEAGEGNSPLHF.